Presented here are 10 T cell receptor beta chains from one specimen sequenced in a study of technical replicates of blood from a few donors. This table comes from immunoSEQ multiplex PCR, and its TCRdb copy is limited to in-frame clones, with some not included. The sample has 90,000 or so clones, approximately 95% seen once; the top ten hold 0.34%. Specimen: T cells isolated from PBMCs. The receptor source for this set is a human donor in good health.

The chain uses TRBV19 and TRBJ1-1; 7 bases match TRBD1. Germline V gene lookup returns CDR1 LNHDA and CDR2 SQIVND (reference sequence). The CDR3 extends over 14 amino acids. Trimming at V came to 4 bases and at J to 4 bases, leaving 6 bases not matched to a gene. As DNA, the CDR3 is TGTGCCAGTAGTACCGACGACAGGGCCACTGAAGCTTTCTTT. This gives the protein CASSTDDRATEAFF.

The V gene is TRBV7-8, the J gene TRBJ1-1; 9 bases agree with TRBD1. Germline V lookup: CDR1 SGHVS, CDR2 FQNEAQ. The CDR3 has 15 amino acids. The J segment lost 5 bases and the V segment lost 4 bases, leaving 8 bases of the junction unmatched. CDR3 DNA: TGTGCCAGCAGCTCGGTGGACAGGGGTCGAACTGAAGCTTTCTTT. Its protein is CASSSVDRGRTEAFF. Together with reference TRBV7-8 and TRBJ1-1, the CDR3 gives the full variable domain: GAGVSQSPRYKVAKRGQDVALRCDPISGHVSLFWYQQALGQGPEFLTYFQNEAQLDKSGLPSDRFFAERPEGSVSTLKIQRTQQEDSAVYLCASSSVDRGRTEAFFGQGTRLTVV.

This chain links TRBV19 with TRBJ2-1; D is unresolved. This CDR3 has 13 residues. Germline V lookup: CDR1 LNHDA, CDR2 SQIVND (reference sequence). Between the trimmed V and J ends, which lost 0 bases and 3 bases, there was a span of 3 bases. Written as DNA, the CDR3 is TGTGCCAGTAGTATAGACTACTACAATGAGCAGTTCTTC. Protein sequence: CASSIDYYNEQFF.

V gene TRBV6-1 combines with J gene TRBJ2-1, with TRBD2 matching over 13 bases. CDR1 and CDR2 (germline): MNHNS, SASEGT. The CDR3 contains 15 residues. The junction had 2 bases not matched to a gene; V was cut back by 3 bases and J by 6 bases. The CDR3 DNA reads TGTGCCAGCAGTGAGGGGACTAGCGGGGCCAATGAGCAGTTCTTC. The encoded protein is CASSEGTSGANEQFF.

V gene TRBV12-5 combines with J gene TRBJ2-4; 9 nucleotides align to TRBD1. V lost 1 base, J lost 8 bases, and 3 bases stayed unmatched. The CDR3 spans 14 residues. Germline loops: CDR1 LGHNT, CDR2 FRNRAP. CDR3 amino acids: CASGLGQGGDIQYF. In DNA form, the CDR3 reads TGTGCTAGTGGTTTGGGACAGGGGGGGGACATTCAGTACTTC.

J is TRBJ2-2 and V is TRBV7-9; tentative D call: TRBD2 (6 bases). This CDR3 is built from 15 residues. CDR1 is SEHNR, CDR2 FQNEAQ, per germline (reference sequence). The V gene lost 3 bases and the J gene lost 1 base, with 9 bases spanning the gap. CDR3 sequence reads: CASSLGEENTGELFF. The CDR3 coding sequence is TGTGCCAGCAGCTTGGGGGAGGAGAACACCGGGGAGCTGTTTTTT.

The chain couples TRBV6-5 to TRBJ2-1, with 13 bases lining up with TRBD2. The CDR3 sequence is 15 residues long. J lost 8 bases, V lost 4 bases, and 5 bases had no gene match. Germline V lookup: CDR1 MNHEY, CDR2 SVGAGI. The CDR3 DNA is TGTGCCAGCAGTTTCGGGACTAGCGGGATGGATGAGCAGTTCTTC. Its protein is CASSFGTSGMDEQFF.

This chain links TRBV11-3 with TRBJ2-7; 9 bases match TRBD1. The CDR3 runs to 14 residues. The germline CDR1 and CDR2 sequences are SGHNT and YENEEA. J gave up 7 bases and V 2 bases, and 6 bases lay outside the gene matches. CDR3 DNA: TGTGCCAGCAGCTTAATTGGGACAGGGAGGGAGCAGTACTTC. The encoded protein is CASSLIGTGREQYF.

The gene calls are TRBV4-3 and TRBJ1-5, with no clear D. Trimming took off 2 bases at V and 0 bases at J, with 8 bases between the two ends. The CDR3 consists of 15 residues. Per the germline V gene, CDR1 is LGHNA and CDR2 is YSLEER. CDR3 protein: CASSQSYYSNQPQHF. CDR3 DNA sequence: TGCGCCAGCAGCCAAAGCTATTATAGCAATCAGCCCCAGCATTTT.

The genes are TRBV19 and TRBJ1-4; D is possibly TRBD1 (6 bases). V was clipped by 6 bases and J by 7 bases, with 15 bases between them. CDR3 length: 14 amino acids. Germline CDR1 reads LNHDA; CDR2 reads SQIVND (reference sequence). CDR3 coding DNA: TGTGCCAGTAGAAGAACAGGGCAAGCTGAAAAACTGTTTTTT. Translation: CASRRTGQAEKLFF.